This entry is about one T cell receptor beta chain. The data were obtained in a study of blood T cell repertoires in COVID-19. Study information: Collection of acute and convalescent COVID-19 samples took place in the United States, Italy and Spain. The analysed material was cDNA or gDNA that came from T cells, B-cell-depleted T cells, or PBMCs.

This CDR3 is 14 amino acids long. Germline-derived CDR1 and CDR2 are SGHDN and FVKESK. V shed 4 bases and J 7 bases; nucleotides not matched to a gene: 6. Seattle researchers signed up patients amid active infection and tracked them longitudinally. Original analysis: Using reference gene primer amplification, nucleated cell counts were estimated. Measured with immunoSEQ multiplex PCR; TCRdb has only the in-frame clones, and not every one. V, J and clone size are taken as reported in that table, and D and trimming were inferred from the DNA itself. The sample holds 150,000 to 250,000 clones, around 75% seen once.

The TCR originated in a woman aged 40 to 50 with COVID-19, enrolled during active disease. The J gene is TRBJ1-4, the V gene TRBV14; 7 bases match TRBD1. Sequenced sample: peripheral blood. CDR3 loop: CASSPRQGGEKLFF. CDR3 nucleotide sequence: TGTGCCAGCAGCCCACGGCAGGGGGGTGAAAAACTGTTTTTT.